The 20 T cell receptor beta chains reported below all come from one sample, sequenced in a study of human T cells and chemical hapten exposure. Time point here: healthy volunteer bleed at 2 weeks. Total RNA extraction was carried out from unfractionated whole blood. Via MiXCR, TCRdb re-called the RACE reads, giving one row per CDR3 protein. This repertoire shows around 130,000 distinct CDR3 sequences, around 8.3% found once; its top ten account for roughly 2%. What was sequenced was whole blood. The origin of the receptors is a male donor in good health. Some clones in this sample may be carry-over from other donors' samples.

This clonotype was counted many times. The chain couples TRBV7-9 to TRBJ2-3; D ambiguous. The germline CDR1 and CDR2 sequences are SEHNR and FQNEAQ (reference sequence). V was clipped by 4 bases and J by 7 bases, with 9 bases between them. CDR3 length equals 12 residues. The chain's CDR3 is CASSSPINTQYF. The CDR3 DNA reads TGTGCCAGCAGCTCTCCGATCAATACGCAGTATTTT. The complete variable domain, with remaining parts taken from reference TRBV7-9 and TRBJ2-3, reads DTGVSQNPRHKITKRGQNVTFRCDPISEHNRLYWYRQTLGQGPEFLTYFQNEAQLEKSRLLSDRFSAERPKGSFSTLEIQRTEQGDSAMYLCASSSPINTQYFGPGTRLTVL.

The chain is built from TRBV27 and TRBJ1-6; no definite D call. Trimming took 3 bases from V and 3 from J, leaving 6 bases between them. The CDR3 is made up of 14 amino acids. Per germline, CDR1 MNHEY and CDR2 SMNVEV (reference sequence). CDR3 nucleotide sequence: TGTGCCAGCAGTTTGCGGGACTATAATTCACCCCTCCACTTT. Amino acids: CASSLRDYNSPLHF.

This chain joins TRBV9 and TRBJ2-1; tentatively, D is TRBD1 or TRBD2 (5 bases each). V was clipped by 0 bases and J by 11 bases, with 15 bases between them. Germline V gene lookup returns CDR1 SGDLS and CDR2 YYNGEE. CDR3 length: 14 amino acids. The CDR3 DNA reads as TGTGCCAGCAGCGTAGGGGGGAAGAGGTCTCAGCAGTTCTTC. Its translation is CASSVGGKRSQQFF.

The table lists this clonotype with many counts. This chain joins TRBV10-2 and TRBJ2-7; 8 nucleotides match TRBD1. Germline V gene lookup returns CDR1 WSHSY and CDR2 SAAADI. The ends lost 6 bases at V and 2 bases at J; junction bases unmatched: 6. This CDR3 spans 14 amino acids. CDR3 region: CASSPGTGPYEQYF. The CDR3 DNA reads as TGCGCCAGCAGCCCCGGGACAGGACCCTACGAGCAGTACTTC.

This clonotype was picked up a small number of times. This chain links TRBV7-2 with TRBJ1-4; 7 bases fit TRBD1. Trimming cost V 1 base and J 10 bases; bases outside gene matches: 9. Germline V lookup: CDR1 SGHTA, CDR2 FQGNSA. CDR3 length equals 15 residues. The CDR3 DNA sequence: TGTGCCAGCAGCTTAGTGGCAGGGGGTAGTGGAAAACTGTTTTTT. It yields the protein CASSLVAGGSGKLFF.

This clonotype was counted many times. The V gene is TRBV29-1, the J gene TRBJ2-1; 8 bases are a match to TRBD2. The V gene's germline CDR1 is SQVTM and CDR2 ANQGSEA. This CDR3 comprises 13 residues. The V gene end was trimmed by 6 bases and the J gene end by 4 bases; junction bases not matched to a gene: 5. CDR3 nucleotide sequence: TGCAGCGTGACGACTAGCGAGTACAATGAGCAGTTCTTC. Its protein is CSVTTSEYNEQFF.

This clonotype appeared many times. The genes are TRBV12-3 or TRBV12-4 and TRBJ2-1, with a possible D match to TRBD2 (6 bases). Trimming shortened V by 6 bases and J by 2 bases, and 11 bases separated the two germline ends. This CDR3 comprises 14 residues. The CDR3 region is CASRLGEAYNEQFF. In nucleotides, the CDR3 is TGTGCCAGCAGGCTAGGGGAGGCCTACAATGAGCAGTTCTTC.

In this sample, this clonotype turned up a few times. The genes are TRBV10-2 and TRBJ1-6; the D gene is possibly TRBD1 (5 bases). The V and J ends lost 1 base and 7 bases respectively, with 8 bases between them. From germline, CDR1 is WSHSY and CDR2 SAAADI. There are 14 residues in the CDR3. The CDR3 is CASSEYQGNSPLHF. The CDR3 DNA follows: TGCGCCAGCAGTGAGTACCAGGGAAATTCACCCCTCCACTTT.

This clonotype was counted only a few times. The rearrangement uses TRBV7-6 and TRBJ2-1; 9 positions match TRBD2. V lost 1 base, J lost 5 bases, and 3 bases stayed unmatched. The germline V gene has CDR1 SGHVS and CDR2 FNYEAQ. This CDR3 is 15 amino acids long. The chain's CDR3 is CASSLGPSGNNEQFF. The DNA for the CDR3 is TGTGCCAGCAGCTTAGGCCCTAGCGGGAACAATGAGCAGTTCTTC.

This clonotype was recorded many times. J is TRBJ2-5 and V is TRBV24-1; D might be TRBD1 (6 bases). Looked up from germline, CDR1 is KGHDR and CDR2 is SFDVKD. Trimming pared 7 bases from V and 5 bases from J, leaving 13 bases between. The CDR3 totals 13 residues. The CDR3 DNA is TGTGCCACCAGCGGTACAGGGTACGAGACCCAGTACTTC. Encoded protein: CATSGTGYETQYF.

This clonotype was observed many times. The chain is built from TRBV6-2 or TRBV6-3 and TRBJ2-7, with 8 positions matching TRBD1. The junction had 8 bases not matched to a gene; V was cut back by 0 bases and J by 7 bases. The CDR3 sequence is 15 residues long. Germline CDR1 MNHEY, CDR2 SVGEGT. This CDR3 reads CASSYSSRGLREQYF. The CDR3 DNA follows: TGTGCCAGCAGTTACTCTAGCAGGGGGCTTCGGGAGCAGTACTTC.

This clonotype was counted between two and nine times. The chain links TRBV13 to TRBJ1-1, with 8 positions matching TRBD1. Germline V CDR1 and CDR2: PRHDT, FYEKMQ (reference sequence). This CDR3 spans 16 amino acids. Unmatched junction bases numbered 8, after V lost 5 bases and J lost 0 bases. DNA of the CDR3: TGTGCCAGCAGCCTCCGACAGGGGAGCATGAACACTGAAGCTTTCTTT. The encoded protein is CASSLRQGSMNTEAFF.

A few counts support this clonotype. The rearrangement links TRBV4-1 to TRBJ2-7; D might be TRBD1 or TRBD2, each matching 5 bases. With 2 bases removed from V and 2 bases from J, the gap between germline ends came to 13 bases. In germline, CDR1 is MGHRA, CDR2 YSYEKL. The CDR3 sequence is 15 residues long. DNA of the CDR3: TGCGCCAGCAGCCAAATACTAGGGACGGCCTACGAGCAGTACTTC. Its translation: CASSQILGTAYEQYF.

There are a few counts of this clonotype. The rearrangement uses TRBV6-5 and TRBJ2-7; D possibly corresponds to TRBD1 (5 bases). Germline V lookup: CDR1 MNHEY, CDR2 SVGAGI. V gave up 2 bases and J gave up 5 bases, with 10 bases separating them. The CDR3 totals 13 residues. DNA of the CDR3: TGTGCCAGCAGTTACCGAACAGGCCACGAGCAGTACTTC. It translates to CASSYRTGHEQYF.

The genes are TRBV7-6 and TRBJ2-5; possibly TRBD2 for D (5 bases). The germline V gene has CDR1 SGHVS and CDR2 FNYEAQ. The CDR3 length is 15 residues. V gave up 1 base and J gave up 5 bases, with 14 bases separating them. Here the CDR3 reads CASSLDGSGGETQYF. The DNA for the CDR3 is TGTGCCAGCAGCTTAGACGGCAGCGGCGGGGAGACCCAGTACTTC. Together with reference TRBV7-6 and TRBJ2-5, the CDR3 gives the full variable domain: GAGVSQSPRYKVTKRGQDVALRCDPISGHVSLYWYRQALGQGPEFLTYFNYEAQQDKSGLPNDRFSAERPEGSISTLTIQRTEQRDSAMYRCASSLDGSGGETQYFGPGTRLLVL.

This clonotype was recorded a few times. V usage is TRBV20-1 and J usage is TRBJ2-7; the match to TRBD2 covers 13 bases. After removal of 5 bases from V and 6 bases from J, the junction contained 7 bases not matched to a gene. Germline values: CDR1 DFQATT, CDR2 SNEGSKA (reference sequence). The CDR3 has 14 amino acids. The CDR3 spells CSARLAGGPPEQYF. DNA of the CDR3: TGCAGTGCTCGACTAGCGGGAGGTCCTCCCGAGCAGTACTTC.

V and J are TRBV5-1 and TRBJ2-3; 9 bases fit TRBD1. Germline loops: CDR1 SGHRS, CDR2 YFSETQ. V dropped 0 bases and J dropped 9; count of bases not matched to a gene: 8. The CDR3 spans 15 residues. The CDR3 reads CASSLDGQGTDTQYF. The CDR3 nucleotides read TGCGCCAGCAGCTTGGACGGACAGGGGACTGACACGCAGTATTTT.

The rearrangement joins TRBV6-1 to TRBJ2-7; D gene uncertain. The V end was cut by 1 base, the J end by 2 bases, with 9 bases between. This CDR3 is 14 amino acids long. Germline V gives CDR1 MNHNS, CDR2 SASEGT. The DNA for the CDR3 is TGTGCCAGCAGTGAAGTAACTGCCCCCTACGAGCAGTACTTC. Residues: CASSEVTAPYEQYF.

This clonotype appeared many times. The chain recombines TRBV6-6 with TRBJ1-5; 8 bases fit TRBD1. The V gene end was trimmed by 5 bases and the J gene end by 6 bases; junction bases not matched to a gene: 6. Germline assignment: CDR1 MNHNY and CDR2 SVGAGI (reference sequence). This CDR3 region has 14 residues. The CDR3, as DNA: TGTGCCAGCAGTACCGCAGGGGGCGGTCAGCCCCAGCATTTT. Encoded protein: CASSTAGGGQPQHF.

The sample holds many counts of this clonotype. The chain is built from TRBV20-1 and TRBJ2-3, with D unclear. Germline V gives CDR1 DFQATT, CDR2 SNEGSKA (reference sequence). Trimming took off 3 bases at V and 2 bases at J, with 15 bases between the two ends. The CDR3 spans 15 residues. The CDR3 region has the DNA TGCAGTGCTAGTTCTGGGTTTCAGTCCACAGATACGCAGTATTTT. It codes for CSASSGFQSTDTQYF.